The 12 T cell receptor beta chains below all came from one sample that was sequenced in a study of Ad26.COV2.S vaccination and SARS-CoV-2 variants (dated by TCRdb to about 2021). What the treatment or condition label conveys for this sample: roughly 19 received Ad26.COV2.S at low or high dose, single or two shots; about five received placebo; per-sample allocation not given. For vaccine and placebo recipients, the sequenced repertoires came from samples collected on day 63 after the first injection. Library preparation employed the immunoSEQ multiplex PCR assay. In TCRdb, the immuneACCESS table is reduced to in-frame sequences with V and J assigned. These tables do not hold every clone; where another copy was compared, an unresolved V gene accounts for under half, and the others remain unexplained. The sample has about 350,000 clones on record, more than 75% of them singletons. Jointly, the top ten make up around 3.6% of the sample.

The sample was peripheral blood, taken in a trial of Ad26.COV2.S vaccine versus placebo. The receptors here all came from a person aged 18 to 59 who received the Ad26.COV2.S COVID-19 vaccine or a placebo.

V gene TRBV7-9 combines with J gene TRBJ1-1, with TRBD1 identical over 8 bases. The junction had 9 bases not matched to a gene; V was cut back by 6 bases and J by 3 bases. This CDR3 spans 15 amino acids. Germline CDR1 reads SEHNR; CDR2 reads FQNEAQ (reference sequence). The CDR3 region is CASRRQGLLDTEAFF. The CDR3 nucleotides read TGTGCCAGCAGGCGACAGGGGTTACTGGACACTGAAGCTTTCTTT.

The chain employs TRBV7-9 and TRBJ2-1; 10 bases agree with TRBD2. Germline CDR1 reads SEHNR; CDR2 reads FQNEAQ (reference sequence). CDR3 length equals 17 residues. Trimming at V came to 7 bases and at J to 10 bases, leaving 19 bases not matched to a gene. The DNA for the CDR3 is TGTGCCAGCACCCTCGCGGGGTCACTAGCGGGGATGTGGGAGCAGTTCTTC. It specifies CASTLAGSLAGMWEQFF.

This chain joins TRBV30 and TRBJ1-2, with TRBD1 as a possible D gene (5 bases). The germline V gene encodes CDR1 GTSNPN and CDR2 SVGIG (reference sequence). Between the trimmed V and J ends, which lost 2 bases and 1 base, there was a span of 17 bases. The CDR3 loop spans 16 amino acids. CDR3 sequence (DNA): TGTGCCTGGAGTCGGGGCACGGGGATATTTAACTATGGCTACACCTTC. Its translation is CAWSRGTGIFNYGYTF.

The DNA of the CDR3 is TGTGCCAGCAGCGTTTTCTCTGGAAACACCATATATTTT. This sequence encodes CASSVFSGNTIYF. This sequence joins TRBV9 and TRBJ1-3, with D unresolved. CDR1 and CDR2 from the germline V gene are SGDLS and YYNGEE. V was trimmed by 2 bases and J by 0 bases, leaving 3 bases between them. The CDR3 extends over 13 amino acids.

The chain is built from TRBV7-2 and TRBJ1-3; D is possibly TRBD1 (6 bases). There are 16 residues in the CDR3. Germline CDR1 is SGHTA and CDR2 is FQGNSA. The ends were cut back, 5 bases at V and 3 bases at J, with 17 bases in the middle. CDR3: CASSTRGQGYGNTIYF. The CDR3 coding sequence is TGTGCCAGCAGCACCCGGGGGCAGGGGTATGGAAACACCATATATTTT.

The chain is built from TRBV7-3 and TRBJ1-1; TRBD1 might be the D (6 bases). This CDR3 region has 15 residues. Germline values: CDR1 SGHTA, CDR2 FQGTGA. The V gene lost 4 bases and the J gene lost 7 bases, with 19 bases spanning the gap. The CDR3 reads CASSSSGGYLDEAFF. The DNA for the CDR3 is TGTGCCAGCAGCTCGTCCGGGGGCTATTTGGATGAAGCTTTCTTT.

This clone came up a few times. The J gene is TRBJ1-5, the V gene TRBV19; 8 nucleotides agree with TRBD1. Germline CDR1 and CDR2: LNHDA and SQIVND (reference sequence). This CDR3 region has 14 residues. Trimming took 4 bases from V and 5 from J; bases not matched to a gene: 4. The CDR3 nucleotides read TGTGCCAGTAGTACCGGGACAGGCCATCAGCCCCAGCATTTT. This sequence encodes CASSTGTGHQPQHF. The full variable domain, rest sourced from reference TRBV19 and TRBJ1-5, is DGGITQSPKYLFRKEGQNVTLSCEQNLNHDAMYWYRQDPGQGLRLIYYSQIVNDFQKGDIAEGYSVSREKKESFPLTVTSAQKNPTAFYLCASSTGTGHQPQHFGDGTRLSIL.

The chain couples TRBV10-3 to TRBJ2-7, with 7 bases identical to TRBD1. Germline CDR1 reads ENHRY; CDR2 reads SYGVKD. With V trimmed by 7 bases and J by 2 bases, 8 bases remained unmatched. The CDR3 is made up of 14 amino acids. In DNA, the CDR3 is TGTGCCATCATCCCCGGGACAGAGACCTACGAGCAGTACTTC. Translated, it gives CAIIPGTETYEQYF.

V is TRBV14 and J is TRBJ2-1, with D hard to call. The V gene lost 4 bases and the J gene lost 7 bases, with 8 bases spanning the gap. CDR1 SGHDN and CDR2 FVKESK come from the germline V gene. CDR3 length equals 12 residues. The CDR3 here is CASSLQQNEQFF. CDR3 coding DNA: TGTGCCAGCAGCCTACAGCAAAATGAGCAGTTCTTC.

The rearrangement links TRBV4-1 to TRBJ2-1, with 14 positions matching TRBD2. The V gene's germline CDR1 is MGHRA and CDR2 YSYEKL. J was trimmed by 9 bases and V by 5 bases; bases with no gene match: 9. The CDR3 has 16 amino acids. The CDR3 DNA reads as TGCGCCAGCAGCTTGCAGACTAGCGGGGGGGCCTCTGAGCAGTTCTTC. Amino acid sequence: CASSLQTSGGASEQFF.

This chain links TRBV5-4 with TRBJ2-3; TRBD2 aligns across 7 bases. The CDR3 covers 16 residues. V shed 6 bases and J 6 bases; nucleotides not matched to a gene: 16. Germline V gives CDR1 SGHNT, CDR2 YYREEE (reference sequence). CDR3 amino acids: CASNFGVERGRDTQYF. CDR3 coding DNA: TGTGCCAGCAACTTTGGTGTCGAGCGGGGACGGGATACGCAGTATTTT.

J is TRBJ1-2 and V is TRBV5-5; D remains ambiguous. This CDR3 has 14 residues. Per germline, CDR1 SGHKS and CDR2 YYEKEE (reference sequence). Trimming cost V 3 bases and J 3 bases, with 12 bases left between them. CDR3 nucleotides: TGTGCCAGCAGCTCAGCCGGGAGGGACTATGGCTACACCTTC. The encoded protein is CASSSAGRDYGYTF.